These T cell receptor beta chains were read from a single sample in a study of blood T cell repertoires in COVID-19. Measured with immunoSEQ multiplex PCR; TCRdb has only the in-frame clones, and not every one. This table has roughly 250,000 clones, around four fifths appearing once. The sequencing sample was made of peripheral blood. The source is a woman in her sixties with active or convalescent COVID-19. Both conserved end residues are part of each CDR3. The order of the fields is clone size, V gene, J gene, CDR3 protein. Clone sizes are given selectively: once, few, many, or a class where the clone is expanded.

>NA|TRBV6-5|TRBJ2-1
CASSYSSGFGNEQFF
>few|TRBV5-1|TRBJ1-1
CASSLGGNTEAFF
>NA|TRBV5-1|TRBJ2-2
CASSLSSGDTGELFF
>NA|TRBV7-2|TRBJ2-3
CASRESGTGGDTQYF
>NA|TRBV5-1|TRBJ2-7
CASSPRTSGRRYEQYF
>NA|TRBV11-3|TRBJ2-1
CASSFQGLAGFYNEQFF
>NA|TRBV7-3|TRBJ2-3
CASSRQGWDTQYF
>NA|TRBV25-1|TRBJ1-1
CASSRLTDSNTEAFF
>NA|TRBV6-5|TRBJ1-4
CASSYRGYNEKLFF
>NA|TRBV24-1|TRBJ2-3
CATNAHRDDTQYF
>NA|TRBV19|TRBJ1-5
CASRDRDNQPQHF
>NA|TRBV28|TRBJ1-5
CASSPHGTGRDNQPQHF
>NA|TRBV6-6|TRBJ1-2
CASSRSGGESYTF
>NA|TRBV2|TRBJ1-4
CASSEAPVRVVEKLFF
>NA|TRBV5-1|TRBJ2-2
CASSGTGLTGELFF
>NA|TRBV18|TRBJ2-2
CASCVRDRVSSGELFF
>NA|TRBV12-3/TRBV12-4|TRBJ1-4
CASSPRGGEKLFF
>few|TRBV3-1/TRBV3-2|TRBJ2-2
CASSHTGTGNTGELFF
>NA|TRBV5-4|TRBJ1-2
CASSPGRVSYGYTF
>NA|TRBV7-9|TRBJ1-5
CASSFGGGQPQHF
>NA|TRBV6-2/TRBV6-3|TRBJ1-1
CASSWTIVTEAFF
>NA|TRBV19|TRBJ2-7
CASSRSPFSYEQYF
>NA|TRBV4-1|TRBJ2-3
CASSQSSVITDTQYF
>NA|TRBV5-1|TRBJ2-3
CASSSGQSASTDTQYF
>NA|TRBV5-1|TRBJ2-5
CASSFLASGGTSQETQYF
>NA|TRBV3-1/TRBV3-2|TRBJ2-2
CASSPEPGGVNTGELFF
>NA|TRBV24-1|TRBJ2-1
CATSDLRGDSSSYNEQFF
>few|TRBV27|TRBJ2-2
CASSPGRGRWAGELFF
>once|TRBV4-1|TRBJ2-3
CASSQVGRGGQTDTQYF
>NA|TRBV19|TRBJ1-5
CASSGQGLSNQPQHF
>few|TRBV7-9|TRBJ2-5
CASETSGGETQYF
>NA|TRBV6-5|TRBJ2-5
CASSPGTSLETQYF
>few|TRBV7-8|TRBJ2-3
CASSLPRGDTQYF
>NA|TRBV11-2|TRBJ2-7
CASSLDRDEQYF
>once|TRBV18|TRBJ1-4
CASSPNRGGEKLFF
>few|TRBV14|TRBJ1-2
CASSLQTGAYYGYTF
>NA|TRBV27|TRBJ1-2
CASSPRAANYGYTF
>few|TRBV19|TRBJ1-6
CASSILQENSPLHF
>NA|TRBV5-1|TRBJ1-1
CASSLGQGGEAFF
>NA|TRBV5-3|TRBJ2-1
CARSSSTSGRPNEQFF
>NA|TRBV6-1|TRBJ1-3
CASSEWTGLSGNTIYF
>NA|TRBV7-9|TRBJ1-2
CASSRVRGNYGYTF
>NA|TRBV6-2/TRBV6-3|TRBJ1-2
CASSYQSPNYGYTF
>NA|TRBV10-1|TRBJ2-1
CASSDLQRGRNEQFF
>NA|TRBV7-9|TRBJ2-2
CASGLAGTGELFF
>NA|TRBV27|TRBJ1-1
CASRWTGWRNTEAFF
>NA|TRBV27|TRBJ1-1
CASSLWAENTEAFF
>NA|TRBV30|TRBJ2-7
CAWSRDREINEQYF
>NA|TRBV19|TRBJ2-3
CASSAPPSWSTDTQYF
>NA|TRBV28|TRBJ1-2
CASRTGGNYYGYTF
>NA|TRBV21-1|TRBJ2-3
CASSKGDRARSTDTQYF
>NA|TRBV6-4|TRBJ1-1
CASSPGTGEHGGTEAFF
>NA|TRBV13|TRBJ2-3
CASSGTGRTDTQYF
>NA|TRBV18|TRBJ1-1
CASSPRDRDRAFF
>NA|TRBV5-6|TRBJ1-5
CASSLTGGGNQPQHF
>NA|TRBV10-3|TRBJ1-5
CAISGGDPLGDNQPQHF
>NA|TRBV18|TRBJ2-5
CASSPPRGGGETQYF
>NA|TRBV5-1|TRBJ2-1
CASSFAGRPSYNEQFF